The clone carrying this T cell receptor beta chain has just a few counts. Its antigen is as yet unknown. The germline V gene encodes CDR1 SGHRS and CDR2 YFSETQ. V was trimmed by 2 bases and J by 5 bases, leaving 11 bases between them. This CDR3 spans 13 amino acids. The record originates from a study of beta chain features in type 1 diabetes. Study-wide findings and caveats: Among patients with Type 1 diabetes, TCRB CDR3s were moderately but significantly shorter in every one of the four CD4+ subsets.

Expressed TCRB transcripts got sequenced, as all isolated RNA was reverse transcribed. TCRdb's copy holds only in-frame clones and misses some; the assay was immunoSEQ multiplex PCR. This table holds nearly 700,000 clones, roughly 12% found once. The chain carries TRBV5-1 and TRBJ2-7; D is tentatively TRBD1 or TRBD2 (5 bases each). Material for sequencing was naive CD4+ T cells from blood. The sequence was collected from a man between 18 and 29 years old with type 1 diabetes. CDR3 in amino acids: CASSFRETDEQYF. The CDR3 region has the DNA TGCGCCAGCAGCTTCAGGGAGACGGACGAGCAGTACTTC.